These 2 T cell receptor beta chains were sequenced from one sample in a study of CD8+CD57+ T cells in acquired aplastic anemia. Genomic DNA templated the TCR beta VDJ and CDR3 profiling. TCRdb reprocessed the reads with MiXCR, giving one entry per CDR3 protein. The sample records some 410,000 distinct CDR3 sequences, approximately 70% being singletons. Sequencing was performed on sorted CD4+, CD8+, or CD8+CD57+ T cells (not recorded which) from PBMCs. The receptors stem from a human donor in good health, serving as a control.

This clonotype has at least ten counts. The V and J genes are TRBV9 and TRBJ2-2; TRBD2 matches 9 bases. CDR3 size: 16 residues. Trimming removed 1 base from V and 2 bases from J; junction bases left unmatched: 3. Germline assignment: CDR1 SGDLS and CDR2 YYNGEE. Here the CDR3 DNA reads TGTGCCAGCAGCGTAAATAGCGGGGGCAACACCGGGGAGCTGTTTTTT. Its protein product is CASSVNSGGNTGELFF. Full variable domain (missing parts from reference TRBV9 and TRBJ2-2): DSGVTQTPKHLITATGQRVTLRCSPRSGDLSVYWYQQSLDQGLQFLIQYYNGEERAKGNILERFSAQQFPDLHSELNLSSLELGDSALYFCASSVNSGGNTGELFFGEGSRLTVL.

This clonotype was seen many times. The genes are TRBV5-1 and TRBJ2-5; 10 bases are a match to TRBD2. Germline assignment: CDR1 SGHRS and CDR2 YFSETQ. This CDR3 is built from 16 residues. The V segment lost 0 bases and the J segment 2 bases; nucleotides outside the gene matches: 4. The CDR3 loop is CASSLGASGGQETQYF. The CDR3 DNA is TGCGCCAGCAGCTTGGGAGCTAGCGGGGGACAAGAGACCCAGTACTTC.